A single sample is the source of the 20 T cell receptor beta chains below, sequenced in a study of control samples from healthy donors and cancer patients. Data came from immunoSEQ multiplex PCR; TCRdb stores just in-frame clones and leaves some out. The top ten clones hold over 1.2% of a sample with 150,000 to 200,000 clones, roughly 91% of them seen once. The sample comprised blood. All receptors derive from a woman aged 30 to 39 in good health.

A few counts support this clone. Other nucleotide sequences from this sample produce the same CDR3. V and J are TRBV6-1 and TRBJ2-6; a possible D gene is TRBD2 (6 bases). The germline V gene has CDR1 MNHNS and CDR2 SASEGT. V lost 3 bases and J lost 0, with 6 bases in between. The CDR3 has 15 residues. The CDR3 bases are TGTGCCAGCAGTGAGGGGGGCTCTGGGGCCAACGTCCTGACTTTC. This translates into CASSEGGSGANVLTF.

The CDR3 region has the DNA TGCGCCAGCAGCCCCGGGACAGGGGCAGGAAAACTGTTTTTT. Amino acid sequence: CASSPGTGAGKLFF. The chain combines TRBV5-1 with TRBJ1-4; TRBD1 agrees at 10 bases. The germline CDR1 and CDR2 sequences are SGHRS and YFSETQ. The CDR3 totals 14 residues. J lost 10 bases, V lost 4 bases, and 7 bases had no gene match.

The chain links TRBV23-1 to TRBJ2-1; TRBD2 matches 13 bases. TRBV23-1 is treated as an ORF (open reading frame) with a function not yet certain. J lost 4 bases, V lost 7 bases, and 10 bases had no gene match. This CDR3 has 17 residues. CDR3: CASTGTSGEVNYNEQFF. The CDR3 DNA reads as TGCGCCAGCACCGGGACTAGCGGGGAGGTAAATTACAATGAGCAGTTCTTC.

This sequence joins TRBV7-2 and TRBJ1-1; D perhaps matches TRBD1 (5 bases). The CDR3 contains 15 residues. Germline CDR1 is SGHTA and CDR2 is FQGNSA. V dropped 5 bases and J dropped 5 bases, with 18 bases sitting between them. The CDR3: CASSLPFGGRTEAFF. The CDR3 DNA reads TGTGCCAGCAGCCTCCCATTTGGGGGAAGAACTGAAGCTTTCTTT.

The rearrangement links TRBV3-1 (or the pseudogene TRBV3-2) to TRBJ1-6; tentatively, D is TRBD1 (6 bases). The germline gives CDR1 LGHDT, CDR2 YNNKEL (reference sequence). The CDR3 length is 16 residues. The ends were cut back, 4 bases at V and 0 bases at J, with 10 bases in the middle. The CDR3 spells CASSLMDSSYNSPLHF. The DNA for the CDR3 is TGTGCCAGCAGCCTCATGGACAGCTCCTATAATTCACCCCTCCACTTT.

The V gene is TRBV10-2, the J gene TRBJ1-1, with 10 bases aligning to TRBD1. The V segment lost 2 bases and the J segment 5 bases; nucleotides outside the gene matches: 2. CDR1 is WSHSY, CDR2 SAAADI, per germline. The CDR3 has 14 residues. In DNA form, the CDR3 reads TGCGCCAGCAGTGAGGACAGGGGGCGGACTGAAGCTTTCTTT. This translates into CASSEDRGRTEAFF.

The CDR3 is CATSDRRGGTDTQYF. Here the CDR3 DNA reads TGTGCCACCAGTGATCGCAGGGGGGGCACAGATACGCAGTATTTT. The V gene is TRBV24-1, the J gene TRBJ2-3; D possibly corresponds to TRBD1 (7 bases). The ends were cut back, 3 bases at V and 1 base at J, with 10 bases in the middle. CDR3 length equals 15 residues. Germline V CDR1 and CDR2: KGHDR, SFDVKD.

The chain is built from TRBV11-2 and TRBJ1-1; D gene uncertain. From germline, CDR1 is SGHAT and CDR2 FQNNGV. V was shortened by 1 base and J by 1 base, with 7 bases between the two germline ends. The CDR3 has 14 residues. In DNA form, the CDR3 reads TGTGCCAGCAGCTTAGTGGGTAGGAACACTGAAGCTTTCTTT. This encodes CASSLVGRNTEAFF. The complete variable domain, with remaining parts taken from reference TRBV11-2 and TRBJ1-1, reads EAGVAQSPRYKIIEKRQSVAFWCNPISGHATLYWYQQILGQGPKLLIQFQNNGVVDDSQLPKDRFSAERLKGVDSTLKIQPAKLEDSAVYLCASSLVGRNTEAFFGQGTRLTVV.

The J gene is TRBJ1-1, the V gene TRBV25-1; 8 bases are a match to TRBD1. V dropped 6 bases and J dropped 1; count of bases not matched to a gene: 1. The CDR3 has 13 amino acids. Per the germline V gene, CDR1 is MGHDK and CDR2 is SYGVNS. In DNA form, the CDR3 reads TGTGCCAGCAGAGGACAGGGGAACACTGAAGCTTTCTTT. It is translated as CASRGQGNTEAFF.

The table lists this clone with a count of one. This sequence joins TRBV27 and TRBJ2-7, with a tentative D call TRBD1 (6 bases). The CDR3 has 14 amino acids. CDR1 is MNHEY and CDR2 is SMNVEV in the germline V gene (reference sequence). V lost 3 bases and J lost 1, with 10 bases in between. CDR3 sequence: CASSFGQGSYEQYF. CDR3 DNA: TGTGCCAGCAGTTTCGGGCAGGGGTCCTACGAGCAGTACTTC.

The chain employs TRBV28 and TRBJ2-7, with 11 bases that match TRBD2. V lost 1 base to trimming and J lost 4 bases; unmatched junction nucleotides: 3. Per germline, CDR1 MDHEN and CDR2 SYDVKM. The CDR3 is 15 amino acids. Written as DNA, the CDR3 is TGTGCCAGCAGTTTATTCCGGACTAGCGGGTACGAGCAGTACTTC. Its translation is CASSLFRTSGYEQYF.

This clone was seen a single time. This chain links TRBV4-1 with TRBJ1-1; D is unresolved. V lost 2 bases and J 2 bases, leaving 6 bases between the germline ends. The CDR3 totals 13 residues. The germline gives CDR1 MGHRA, CDR2 YSYEKL. Here the CDR3 reads CASSQIVNTEAFF. The CDR3 DNA is TGCGCCAGCAGCCAAATCGTCAACACTGAAGCTTTCTTT.

The rearrangement links TRBV30 to TRBJ2-1; 13 bases agree with TRBD2. Germline values: CDR1 GTSNPN, CDR2 SVGIG (reference sequence). V dropped 4 bases and J dropped 4; count of bases not matched to a gene: 4. There are 15 residues in the CDR3. CDR3 residues: CAWTPGLAGYNEQFF. CDR3 nucleotides: TGTGCCTGGACCCCGGGACTAGCGGGGTACAATGAGCAGTTCTTC.

This clone was detected once. The rearrangement joins TRBV7-8 to TRBJ2-7, with no clear D. Germline CDR1 and CDR2: SGHVS and FQNEAQ. V was pared by 2 bases and J by 4 bases, with 9 bases between. This CDR3 spans 13 amino acids. In nucleotides, the CDR3 is TGTGCCAGCAGCTTACTAGGTTTGTACGAGCAGTACTTC. Translated: CASSLLGLYEQYF.

This clone showed up just once. The gene calls are TRBV6-4 and TRBJ2-1; TRBD2 matches at 14 bases. Per the germline V gene, CDR1 is MRHNA and CDR2 is SNTAGT. This CDR3 is 16 amino acids long. Trimming removed 0 bases from V and 6 bases from J; junction bases left unmatched: 1. The CDR3 DNA reads as TGTGCCAGCAGTGACTCGGGACTAGCGGGGGCCAATGAGCAGTTCTTC. Translating it yields CASSDSGLAGANEQFF.

The CDR3 sequence: CASSYARGPVEQYF. In nucleotides, the CDR3 is TGTGCCAGCAGTTACGCCAGGGGTCCCGTCGAGCAGTACTTC. The chain recombines TRBV6-6 with TRBJ2-7, with D perhaps matching TRBD1 (6 bases). The CDR3 has 14 amino acids. Trimming removed 2 bases from V and 6 bases from J, with 14 bases in between. CDR1 MNHNY and CDR2 SVGAGI come from the germline V gene (reference sequence).

A note on this clone: Compared with germline, one end of the junction differs, possibly owing to a read error. In the same sample, other DNA sequences code for this CDR3. The chain is built from TRBV27 and TRBJ1-6; 8 bases match TRBD1. In germline, CDR1 is MNHEY, CDR2 SMNVEV (reference sequence). The CDR3 is 16 amino acids. The CDR3 DNA sequence: TGTGCCAGCAGTTCCGACAGGGGCCGGTCGAGATCACCCCTTCACTTT. Translating gives CASSSDRGRSRSPLHF.

Turning to this clone: Other DNA sequences of this sample code for an identical CDR3. The DNA for the CDR3 is TGCGCCAGCAGCCAAGGGACTAGCGGGAACACCGGGGAGCTGTTTTTT. This encodes CASSQGTSGNTGELFF. The V and J genes are TRBV4-3 and TRBJ2-2; 10 nucleotides align to TRBD2. CDR3 length: 16 residues. V lost 1 base, J lost 1 base, and 0 bases stayed unmatched. CDR1 and CDR2 (germline): LGHNA, YSLEER.

Points on this clone: The identical CDR3 is also encoded by other nucleotide sequences in the sample. This sequence joins TRBV4-2 and TRBJ1-1, with unresolved D. Germline-derived CDR1 and CDR2 are LGHNA and YNFKEQ. The CDR3 contains 13 residues. The V end lost 1 base, the J end lost 2 bases, and 5 bases lay between the germline ends. CDR3 region: CASSQGQNTEAFF. DNA for the CDR3: TGTGCCAGCAGCCAAGGACAAAACACTGAAGCTTTCTTT.

The chain employs TRBV9 and TRBJ1-1; D not certain. CDR1 is SGDLS, CDR2 YYNGEE, per germline. The CDR3 is made up of 13 amino acids. V was shortened by 4 bases and J by 1 base, with 8 bases between the two germline ends. The CDR3 here is CASSSSPNTEAFF. The CDR3 DNA is TGTGCCAGCAGCTCCTCACCGAACACTGAAGCTTTCTTT. The full variable domain, with the rest looked up from reference TRBV9 and TRBJ1-1, is DSGVTQTPKHLITATGQRVTLRCSPRSGDLSVYWYQQSLDQGLQFLIQYYNGEERAKGNILERFSAQQFPDLHSELNLSSLELGDSALYFCASSSSPNTEAFFGQGTRLTVV.